This T cell receptor (beta chain) was observed in a study of CD4 and CD8 cells across lung adenocarcinoma regions. Donors had localized lung adenocarcinoma, a non-small cell lung cancer. Germline loops: CDR1 MNHNS, CDR2 SASEGT. This CDR3 comprises 14 residues. This clonotype was seen many times. TCRdb passed the PCR reads through MiXCR, listing each CDR3 protein once. This table holds approximately 24,000 distinct CDR3 sequences, under 60% found once. The origin of this receptor is a male donor with lung adenocarcinoma. The CD4 and CD8 labels of this study may be unreliable. The sequencing sample was made of CD8+ T cells from the center of a lung tumor. This chain uses TRBV6-1 with TRBJ2-1; 9 bases line up with TRBD1. The DNA end is a closer match to TRBJ2-7, so the J assignment may be wrong. CDR3 sequence reads: CATNPGQGSYEQYF. The CDR3 bases are TGTGCCACAAACCCGGGACAGGGTTCCTACGAGCAGTACTTC.